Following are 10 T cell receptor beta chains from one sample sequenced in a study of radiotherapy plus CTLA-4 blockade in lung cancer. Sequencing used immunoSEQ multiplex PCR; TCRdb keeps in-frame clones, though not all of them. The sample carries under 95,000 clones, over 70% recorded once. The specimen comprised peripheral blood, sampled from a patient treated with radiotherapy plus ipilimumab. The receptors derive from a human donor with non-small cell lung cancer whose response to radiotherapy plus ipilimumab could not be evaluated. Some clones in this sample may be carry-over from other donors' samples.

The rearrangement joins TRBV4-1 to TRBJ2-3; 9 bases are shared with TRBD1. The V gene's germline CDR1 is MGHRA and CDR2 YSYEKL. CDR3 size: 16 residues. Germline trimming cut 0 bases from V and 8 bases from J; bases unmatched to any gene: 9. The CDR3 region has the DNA TGCGCCAGCAGCCAAGATGGGGACAGGGCAGGGAGTACGCAGTATTTT. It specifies CASSQDGDRAGSTQYF.

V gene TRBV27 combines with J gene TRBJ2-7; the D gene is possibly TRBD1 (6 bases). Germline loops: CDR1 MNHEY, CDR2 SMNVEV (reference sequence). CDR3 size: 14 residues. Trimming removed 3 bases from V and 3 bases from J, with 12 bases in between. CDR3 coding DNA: TGTGCCAGCAGTTTGGCAGGGGCACACTACGAGCAGTACTTC. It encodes CASSLAGAHYEQYF.

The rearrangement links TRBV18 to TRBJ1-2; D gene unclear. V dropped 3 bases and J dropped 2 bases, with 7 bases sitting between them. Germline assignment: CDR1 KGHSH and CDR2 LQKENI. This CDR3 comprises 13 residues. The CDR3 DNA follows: TGTGCCAGCTCACCCACAGAAAACTATGGCTACACCTTC. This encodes CASSPTENYGYTF.

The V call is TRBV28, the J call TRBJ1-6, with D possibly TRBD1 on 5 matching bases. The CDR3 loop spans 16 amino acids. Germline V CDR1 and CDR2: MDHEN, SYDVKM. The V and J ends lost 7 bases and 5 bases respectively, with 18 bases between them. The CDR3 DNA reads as TGTGCCAGCACCCGGTTAGGCAGGGCAGATAATTCACCCCTCCACTTT. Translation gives CASTRLGRADNSPLHF.

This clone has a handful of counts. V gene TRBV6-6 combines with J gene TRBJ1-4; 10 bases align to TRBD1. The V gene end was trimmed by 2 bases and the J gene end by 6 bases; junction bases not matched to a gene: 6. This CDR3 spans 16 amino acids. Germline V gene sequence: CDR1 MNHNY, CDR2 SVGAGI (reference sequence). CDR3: CASSYPGTGVDEKLFF. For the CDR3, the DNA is TGTGCCAGCAGTTACCCCGGGACAGGGGTTGATGAAAAACTGTTTTTT.

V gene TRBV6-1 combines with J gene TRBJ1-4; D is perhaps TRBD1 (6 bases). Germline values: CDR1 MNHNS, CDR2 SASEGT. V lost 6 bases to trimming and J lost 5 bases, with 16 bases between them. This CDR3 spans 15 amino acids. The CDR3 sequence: CASSPKTGGNEKLFF. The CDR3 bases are TGTGCCAGCAGCCCCAAGACAGGAGGAAATGAAAAACTGTTTTTT.

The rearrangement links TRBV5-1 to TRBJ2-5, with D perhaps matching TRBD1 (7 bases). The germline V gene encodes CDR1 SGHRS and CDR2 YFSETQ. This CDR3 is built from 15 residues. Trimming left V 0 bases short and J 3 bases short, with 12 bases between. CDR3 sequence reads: CASSLAGGGEETQYF. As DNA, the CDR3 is TGCGCCAGCAGCTTGGCCGGAGGGGGCGAAGAGACCCAGTACTTC.

For the CDR3, the DNA is TGTGCCAGCAGTGTACCATCGACAGGCTACGAGCAGTACTTC. Translating it yields CASSVPSTGYEQYF. V is TRBV6-5 and J is TRBJ2-7, with D possibly matching TRBD1 (6 bases). The V end was cut by 5 bases, the J end by 3 bases, with 14 bases between. The germline V gene encodes CDR1 MNHEY and CDR2 SVGAGI. The CDR3 length is 14 residues.

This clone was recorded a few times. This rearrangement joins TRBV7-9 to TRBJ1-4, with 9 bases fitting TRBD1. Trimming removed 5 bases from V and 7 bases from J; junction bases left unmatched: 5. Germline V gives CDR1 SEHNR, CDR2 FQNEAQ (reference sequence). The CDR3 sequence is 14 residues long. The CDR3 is CASSPDRGPEKLFF. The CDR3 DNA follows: TGTGCCAGCAGCCCGGACAGGGGCCCTGAAAAACTGTTTTTT.

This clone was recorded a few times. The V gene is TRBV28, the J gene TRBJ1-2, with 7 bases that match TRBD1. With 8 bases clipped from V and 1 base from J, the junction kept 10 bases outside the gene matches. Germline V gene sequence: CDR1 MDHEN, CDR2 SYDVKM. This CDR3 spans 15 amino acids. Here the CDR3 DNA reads TGTGCCAGCGGCAGGGGGGCGGCGGGTAACTATGGCTACACCTTC. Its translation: CASGRGAAGNYGYTF.